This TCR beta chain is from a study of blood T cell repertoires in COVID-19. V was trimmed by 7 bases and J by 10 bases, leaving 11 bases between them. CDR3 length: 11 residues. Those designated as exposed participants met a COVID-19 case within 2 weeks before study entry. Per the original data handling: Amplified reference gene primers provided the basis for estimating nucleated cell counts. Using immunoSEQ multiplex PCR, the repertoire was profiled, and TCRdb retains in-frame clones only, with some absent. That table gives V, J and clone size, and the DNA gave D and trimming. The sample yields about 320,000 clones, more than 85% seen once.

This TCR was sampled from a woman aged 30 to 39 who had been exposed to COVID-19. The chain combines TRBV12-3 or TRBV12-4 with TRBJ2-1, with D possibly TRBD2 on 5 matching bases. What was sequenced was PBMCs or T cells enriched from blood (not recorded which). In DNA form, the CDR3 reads TGTGCCAGCAACGTCCGCGGGGAGCAGTTCTTC. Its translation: CASNVRGEQFF.